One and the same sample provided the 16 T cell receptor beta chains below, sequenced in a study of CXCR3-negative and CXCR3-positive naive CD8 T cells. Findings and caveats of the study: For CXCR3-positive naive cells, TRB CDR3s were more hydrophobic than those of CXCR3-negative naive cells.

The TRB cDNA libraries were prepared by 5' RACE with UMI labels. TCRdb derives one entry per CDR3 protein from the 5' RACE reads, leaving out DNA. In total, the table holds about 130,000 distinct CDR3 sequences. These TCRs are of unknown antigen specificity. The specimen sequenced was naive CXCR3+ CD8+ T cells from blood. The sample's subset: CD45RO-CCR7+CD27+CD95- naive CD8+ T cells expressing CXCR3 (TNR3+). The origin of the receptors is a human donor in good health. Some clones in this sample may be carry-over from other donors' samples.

The CDR3 loop reads CASSWAHGTTVSGPYTDTQYF. This sequence joins TRBV28 and TRBJ2-3; the TCRdb call, TRBD1, lacks DNA for checking. This CDR3 comprises 21 residues. The germline V gene has CDR1 MDHEN and CDR2 SYDVKM. The variable domain in full, completed from reference TRBV28 and TRBJ2-3, reads DVKVTQSSRYLVKRTGEKVFLECVQDMDHENMFWYRQDPGLGLRLIYFSYDVKMKEKGDIPEGYSVSREKKERFSLILESASTNQTSMYLCASSWAHGTTVSGPYTDTQYFGPGTRLTVL.

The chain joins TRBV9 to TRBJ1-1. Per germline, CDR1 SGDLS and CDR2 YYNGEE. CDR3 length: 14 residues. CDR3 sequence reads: CASSANTGNTEAFF.

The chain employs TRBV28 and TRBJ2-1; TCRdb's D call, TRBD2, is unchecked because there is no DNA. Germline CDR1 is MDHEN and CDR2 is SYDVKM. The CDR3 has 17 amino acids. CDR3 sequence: CVSSPLIFMGGYNEQFF.

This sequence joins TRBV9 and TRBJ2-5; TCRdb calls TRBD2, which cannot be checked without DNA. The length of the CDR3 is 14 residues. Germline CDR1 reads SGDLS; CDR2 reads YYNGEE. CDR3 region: CASSFTSGQETQYF.

CDR3 sequence: CASRAHTGTPDTQYF. The chain carries TRBV12-3 or TRBV12-4 and TRBJ2-3; TCRdb's D gene call, TRBD2, goes unchecked for lack of DNA. The CDR3 spans 15 residues.

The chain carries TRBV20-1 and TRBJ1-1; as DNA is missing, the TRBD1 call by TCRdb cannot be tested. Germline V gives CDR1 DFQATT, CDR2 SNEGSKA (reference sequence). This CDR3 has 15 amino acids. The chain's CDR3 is CSARDAGTGESEAFF.

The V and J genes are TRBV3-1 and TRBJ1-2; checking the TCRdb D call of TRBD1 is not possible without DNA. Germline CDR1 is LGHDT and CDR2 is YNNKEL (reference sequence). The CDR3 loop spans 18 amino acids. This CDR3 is CASSQCPSGGGQGNGYTF.

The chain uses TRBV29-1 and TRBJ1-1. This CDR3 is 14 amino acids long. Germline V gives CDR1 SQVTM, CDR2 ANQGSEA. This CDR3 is CSVTNVDKNTEAFF.

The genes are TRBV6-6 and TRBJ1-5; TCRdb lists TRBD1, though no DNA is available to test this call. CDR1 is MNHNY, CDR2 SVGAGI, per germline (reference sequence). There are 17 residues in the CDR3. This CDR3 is CASSIGTGGYSNQPQHF.

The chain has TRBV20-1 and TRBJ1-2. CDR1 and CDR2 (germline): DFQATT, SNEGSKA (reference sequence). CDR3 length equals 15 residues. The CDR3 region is CSARDLDFALGGYTF.

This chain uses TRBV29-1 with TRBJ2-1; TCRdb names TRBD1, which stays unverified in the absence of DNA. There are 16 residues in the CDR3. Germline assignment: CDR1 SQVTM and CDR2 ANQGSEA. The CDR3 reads CSVDPDRLNEHNEQFF.

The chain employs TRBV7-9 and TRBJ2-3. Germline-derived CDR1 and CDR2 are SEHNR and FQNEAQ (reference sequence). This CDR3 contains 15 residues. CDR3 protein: CASSLGSRRTDTQYF.

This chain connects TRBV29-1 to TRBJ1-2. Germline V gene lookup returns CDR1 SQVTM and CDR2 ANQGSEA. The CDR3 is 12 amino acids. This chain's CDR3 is CSVPGLLGGYTF. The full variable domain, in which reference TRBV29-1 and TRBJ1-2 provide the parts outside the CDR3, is SAVISQKPSRDICQRGTSLTIQCQVDSQVTMMFWYRQQPGQSLTLIATANQGSEATYESGFVIDKFPISRPNLTFSTLTVSNMSPEDSSIYLCSVPGLLGGYTFGSGTRLTVV.

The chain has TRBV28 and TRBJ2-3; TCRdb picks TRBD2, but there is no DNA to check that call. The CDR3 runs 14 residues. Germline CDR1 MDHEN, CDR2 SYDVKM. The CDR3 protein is CASSWTSRQDTQYF.

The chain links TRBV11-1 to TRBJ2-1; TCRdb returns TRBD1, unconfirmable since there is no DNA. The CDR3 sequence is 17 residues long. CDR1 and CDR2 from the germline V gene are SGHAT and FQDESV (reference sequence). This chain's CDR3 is CASSLVARDRYYNEQFF.

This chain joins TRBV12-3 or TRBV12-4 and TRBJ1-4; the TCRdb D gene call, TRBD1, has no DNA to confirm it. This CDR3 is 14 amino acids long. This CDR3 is CASSWDSTNEKLFF.